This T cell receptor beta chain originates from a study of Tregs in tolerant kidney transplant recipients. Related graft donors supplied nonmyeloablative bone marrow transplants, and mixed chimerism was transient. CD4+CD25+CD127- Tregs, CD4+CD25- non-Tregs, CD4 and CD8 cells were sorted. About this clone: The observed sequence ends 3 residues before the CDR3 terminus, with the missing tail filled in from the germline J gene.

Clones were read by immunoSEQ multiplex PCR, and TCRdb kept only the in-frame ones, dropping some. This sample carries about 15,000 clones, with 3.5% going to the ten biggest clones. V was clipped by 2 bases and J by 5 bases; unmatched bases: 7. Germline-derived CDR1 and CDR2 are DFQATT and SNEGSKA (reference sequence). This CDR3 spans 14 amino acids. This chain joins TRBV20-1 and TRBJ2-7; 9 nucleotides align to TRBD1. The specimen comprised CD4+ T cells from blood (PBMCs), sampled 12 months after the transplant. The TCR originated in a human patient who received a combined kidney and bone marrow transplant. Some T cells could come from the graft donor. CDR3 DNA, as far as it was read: TGCAGTGCTAGAACAGGGGGCCTTTCTAACGAG. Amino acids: CSARTGGLSNE. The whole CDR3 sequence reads CSARTGGLSNEQYF.